The 18 T cell receptor beta chains given below trace back to one sample, sequenced in a study of blood T cell repertoires in COVID-19. Produced via immunoSEQ multiplex PCR; TCRdb's table is partial and in-frame only. The sample has 200,000 to 250,000 clones; around 80% are singletons. Sequencing was carried out using PBMCs or T cells enriched from blood (not recorded which). These TCRs come from a man between 60 and 75 years old who had recovered from COVID-19.

J is TRBJ2-1 and V is TRBV6-5; D remains unclear. V was shortened by 7 bases and J by 6 bases, with 13 bases between the two germline ends. Germline V gene lookup returns CDR1 MNHEY and CDR2 SVGAGI. The CDR3 totals 13 residues. The chain's CDR3 is CASKRLVGNEQFF. CDR3 in DNA: TGTGCCAGCAAGCGTTTGGTGGGCAATGAGCAGTTCTTC.

The rearrangement joins TRBV9 to TRBJ1-4; D might be TRBD1 (6 bases). Trimming removed 0 bases at V and 10 bases at J, with 19 bases between. CDR1 SGDLS and CDR2 YYNGEE come from the germline V gene. The CDR3 has 16 amino acids. The CDR3 DNA reads as TGTGCCAGCAGCGTAGACGGGTCCCCATCAGGGGCAAAACTGTTTTTT. This gives the protein CASSVDGSPSGAKLFF. The variable domain in full, with the rest retrieved from reference TRBV9 and TRBJ1-4, is DSGVTQTPKHLITATGQRVTLRCSPRSGDLSVYWYQQSLDQGLQFLIQYYNGEERAKGNILERFSAQQFPDLHSELNLSSLELGDSALYFCASSVDGSPSGAKLFFGSGTQLSVL.

The sample holds a few counts of this clone. The rearrangement uses TRBV11-1 and TRBJ2-5, with unresolved D. The CDR3 runs 14 residues. Germline CDR1 is SGHAT and CDR2 is FQDESV (reference sequence). Trimming cost V 2 bases and J 5 bases, with 12 bases left between them. CDR3 sequence reads: CASSLPSQAETQYF. The CDR3 DNA sequence: TGTGCCAGCAGCTTACCCTCGCAGGCGGAGACCCAGTACTTC.

The chain carries TRBV18 and TRBJ2-5, with 9 bases fitting TRBD1. The CDR3 has 15 amino acids. Germline assignment: CDR1 KGHSH and CDR2 LQKENI. V shed 3 bases, J shed 5 bases, and the junction held 7 bases outside the gene matches. CDR3 in amino acids: CASSPDTGGRETQYF. DNA of the CDR3: TGTGCCAGCTCACCGGACACAGGGGGCAGGGAGACCCAGTACTTC.

The chain recombines TRBV19 with TRBJ1-2, with D unclear. This CDR3 region has 14 residues. Germline V lookup: CDR1 LNHDA, CDR2 SQIVND (reference sequence). Trimming stripped 2 bases from V and 8 bases from J, with 15 bases between. The CDR3 coding sequence is TGTGCCAGTAGTATAATTGGGGAGGTAGAAGGCTACACCTTC. Translated, it gives CASSIIGEVEGYTF.

The rearrangement uses TRBV30 and TRBJ2-5, with 11 bases aligning to TRBD2. The J segment lost 5 bases and the V segment lost 2 bases, leaving 7 bases of the junction unmatched. Germline V gene lookup returns CDR1 GTSNPN and CDR2 SVGIG (reference sequence). The CDR3 consists of 15 residues. CDR3 sequence reads: CAWSSVAGGRETQYF. In DNA form, the CDR3 reads TGTGCCTGGAGTTCAGTAGCGGGGGGGCGTGAGACCCAGTACTTC.

The chain is built from TRBV7-2 and TRBJ2-3; possibly TRBD2 for D (6 bases). Germline V CDR1 and CDR2: SGHTA, FQGNSA. The CDR3 covers 16 residues. V lost 4 bases, J lost 4 bases, and 18 bases lay in between. CDR3 residues: CASSSPRQLAPDTQYF. The CDR3 bases are TGTGCCAGCAGCTCGCCGCGCCAACTAGCACCAGATACGCAGTATTTT.

The chain uses TRBV5-1 and TRBJ2-7; TRBD2 might be the D (5 bases). Per the germline V gene, CDR1 is SGHRS and CDR2 is YFSETQ. The CDR3 is made up of 12 amino acids. V lost 0 bases and J 6 bases, leaving 7 bases between the germline ends. CDR3 DNA sequence: TGCGCCAGCAGCTTGGCGGCGGGCGAGCAGTACTTC. Its protein product is CASSLAAGEQYF.

The rearrangement joins TRBV10-2 to TRBJ1-5; D not resolved. Trimming left V 4 bases short and J 2 bases short, with 9 bases between. Germline-derived CDR1 and CDR2 are WSHSY and SAAADI. This CDR3 is 14 amino acids long. The CDR3 here is CASSGSIGNQPQHF. CDR3 coding DNA: TGCGCCAGCAGTGGTTCGATAGGCAATCAGCCCCAGCATTTT.

This sequence joins TRBV18 and TRBJ2-1; the match to TRBD2 covers 12 bases. V was clipped by 4 bases and J by 2 bases; unmatched bases: 0. The CDR3 is 15 residues long. CDR1 KGHSH and CDR2 LQKENI come from the germline V gene. CDR3 region: CASSRLAGAYNEQFF. In nucleotides, the CDR3 is TGTGCCAGCTCACGACTAGCGGGGGCCTACAATGAGCAGTTCTTC.

The chain employs TRBV7-2 and TRBJ2-3; D may be TRBD2 (5 bases). CDR1 is SGHTA and CDR2 is FQGNSA in the germline V gene. The CDR3 contains 14 residues. V lost 1 base and J lost 6, with 11 bases in between. The CDR3 nucleotides are TGTGCCAGCAGCTTAGTGGGTAGGGAGGATACGCAGTATTTT. This codes for CASSLVGREDTQYF.

The CDR3 is CASSLVPGAGELFF. The CDR3 nucleotides are TGTGCCAGCAGCTTAGTACCCGGGGCCGGGGAGCTGTTTTTT. The V gene is TRBV7-2, the J gene TRBJ2-2; D possibly corresponds to TRBD2 (5 bases). Trimming pared 1 base from V and 6 bases from J, leaving 9 bases between. The CDR3 has 14 residues. Germline loops: CDR1 SGHTA, CDR2 FQGNSA. Full variable domain (rest looked up from reference TRBV7-2 and TRBJ2-2): GAGVSQSPSNKVTEKGKDVELRCDPISGHTALYWYRQSLGQGLEFLIYFQGNSAPDKSGLPSDRFSAERTGGSVSTLTIQRTQQEDSAVYLCASSLVPGAGELFFGEGSRLTVL.

The chain is built from TRBV24-1 and TRBJ1-5; D remains unclear. The CDR3 is made up of 18 amino acids. Trimming left V 5 bases short and J 1 base short, with 20 bases between. Germline V gene lookup returns CDR1 KGHDR and CDR2 SFDVKD. This CDR3 reads CATSAYQLRGSSNQPQHF. CDR3 DNA: TGTGCCACCAGTGCCTACCAACTGAGAGGATCCAGCAATCAGCCCCAGCATTTT.

This chain uses TRBV3-1 (or the pseudogene TRBV3-2) with TRBJ2-7, with 9 positions matching TRBD1. CDR3 length equals 15 residues. V was pared by 4 bases and J by 5 bases, with 9 bases of the junction left unmatched. Germline CDR1 LGHDT, CDR2 YNNKEL (reference sequence). This CDR3 is CASSRARDRVHEQYF. CDR3 in DNA: TGTGCCAGCAGCCGAGCCCGGGACAGGGTTCACGAGCAGTACTTC.

This chain uses TRBV5-1 with TRBJ2-5; TRBD2 might be the D (6 bases). The CDR3 is 14 residues long. Germline-derived CDR1 and CDR2 are SGHRS and YFSETQ. Trimming removed 3 bases from V and 4 bases from J, with 13 bases in between. The CDR3 here is CASSSEGVVETQYF. CDR3 DNA sequence: TGCGCCAGCAGCTCGGAGGGCGTTGTAGAGACCCAGTACTTC.

The J gene is TRBJ1-3, the V gene TRBV7-9, with 9 positions matching TRBD1. CDR1 is SEHNR and CDR2 is FQNEAQ in the germline V gene (reference sequence). Trimming removed 0 bases from V and 4 bases from J; junction bases left unmatched: 4. The CDR3 runs to 16 residues. The DNA of the CDR3 is TGTGCCAGCAGCTTAGCGGGACAGGGAGCCGGAAACACCATATATTTT. Translating it yields CASSLAGQGAGNTIYF.

This chain connects TRBV6-5 to TRBJ1-1; unclear D gene. In germline, CDR1 is MNHEY, CDR2 SVGAGI. The CDR3 extends over 13 amino acids. Trimming took off 5 bases at V and 0 bases at J, with 7 bases between the two ends. CDR3 DNA sequence: TGTGCCAGCAGTCTCGAGTTGAACACTGAAGCTTTCTTT. Amino acids: CASSLELNTEAFF.

The chain couples TRBV4-3 to TRBJ1-2; 7 nucleotides match TRBD1. The CDR3 totals 14 residues. CDR1 LGHNA and CDR2 YSLEER come from the germline V gene. V lost 3 bases to trimming and J lost 7 bases; unmatched junction nucleotides: 8. The CDR3 loop is CASSHLTGIGGYTF. The CDR3 bases are TGCGCCAGCAGCCACTTGACAGGGATTGGTGGCTACACCTTC.